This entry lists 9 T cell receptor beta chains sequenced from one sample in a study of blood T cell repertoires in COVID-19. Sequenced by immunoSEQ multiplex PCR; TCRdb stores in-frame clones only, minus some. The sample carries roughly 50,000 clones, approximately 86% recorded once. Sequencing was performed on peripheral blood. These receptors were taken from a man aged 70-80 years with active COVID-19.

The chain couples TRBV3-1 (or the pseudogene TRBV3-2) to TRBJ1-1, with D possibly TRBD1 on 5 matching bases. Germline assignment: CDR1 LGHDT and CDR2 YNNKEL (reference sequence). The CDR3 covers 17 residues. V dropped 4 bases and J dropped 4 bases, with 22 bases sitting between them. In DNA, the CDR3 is TGTGCCAGCAGCCTGCTGGGAGGGTGGGGGTTGGGCACTGAAGCTTTCTTT. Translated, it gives CASSLLGGWGLGTEAFF.

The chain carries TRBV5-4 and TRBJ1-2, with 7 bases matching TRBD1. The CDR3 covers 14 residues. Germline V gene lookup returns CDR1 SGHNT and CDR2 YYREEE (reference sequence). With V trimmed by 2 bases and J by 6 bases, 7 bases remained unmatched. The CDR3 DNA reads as TGTGCCAGCAGCTTTGGGGACAGAGACCATGGCTACACCTTC. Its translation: CASSFGDRDHGYTF.

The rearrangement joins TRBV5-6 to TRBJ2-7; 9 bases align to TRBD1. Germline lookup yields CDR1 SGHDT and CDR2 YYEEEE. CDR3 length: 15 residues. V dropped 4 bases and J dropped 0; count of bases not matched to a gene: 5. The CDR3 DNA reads TGTGCCAGCAGCGTATACAGGGGGCCCTCCTACGAGCAGTACTTC. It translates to CASSVYRGPSYEQYF.

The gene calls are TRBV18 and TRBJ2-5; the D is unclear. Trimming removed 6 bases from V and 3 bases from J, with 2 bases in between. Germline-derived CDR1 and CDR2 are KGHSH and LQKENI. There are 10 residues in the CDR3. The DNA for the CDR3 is TGTGCCAGCTCCAAAGAGACCCAGTACTTC. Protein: CASSKETQYF.

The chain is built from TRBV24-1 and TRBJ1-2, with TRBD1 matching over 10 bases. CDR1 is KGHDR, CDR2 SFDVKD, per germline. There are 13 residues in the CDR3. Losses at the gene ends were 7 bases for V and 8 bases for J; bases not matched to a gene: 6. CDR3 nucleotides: TGTGCCACCAGAGGAGGGACAGGGGAAGGCTACACCTTC. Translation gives CATRGGTGEGYTF.

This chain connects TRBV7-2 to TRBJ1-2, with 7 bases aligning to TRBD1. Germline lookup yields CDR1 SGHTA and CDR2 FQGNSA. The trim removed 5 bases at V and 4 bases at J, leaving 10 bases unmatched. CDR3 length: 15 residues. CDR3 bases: TGTGCCAGCAGCCCACCGGGACAGAACTTCTATGGCTACACCTTC. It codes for CASSPPGQNFYGYTF.

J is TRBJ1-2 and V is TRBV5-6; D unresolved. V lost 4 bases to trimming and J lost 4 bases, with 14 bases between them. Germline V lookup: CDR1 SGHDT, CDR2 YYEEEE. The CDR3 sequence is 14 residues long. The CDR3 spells CASSIRGGAYGYTF. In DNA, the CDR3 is TGTGCCAGCAGCATCCGCGGCGGCGCCTATGGCTACACCTTC.

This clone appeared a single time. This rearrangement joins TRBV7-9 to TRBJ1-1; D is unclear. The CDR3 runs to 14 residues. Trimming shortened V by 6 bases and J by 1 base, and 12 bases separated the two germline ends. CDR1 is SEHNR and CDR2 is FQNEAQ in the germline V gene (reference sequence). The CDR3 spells CASSPGSGNTEAFF. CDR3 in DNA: TGTGCCAGCAGTCCGGGGTCGGGGAACACTGAAGCTTTCTTT.

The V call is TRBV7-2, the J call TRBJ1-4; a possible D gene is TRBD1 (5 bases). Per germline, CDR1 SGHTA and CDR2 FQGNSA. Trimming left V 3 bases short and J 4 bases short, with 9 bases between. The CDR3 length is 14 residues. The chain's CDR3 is CASSFRGGNEKLFF. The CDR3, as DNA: TGTGCCAGCAGCTTTAGGGGTGGTAATGAAAAACTGTTTTTT.